This T cell receptor (beta chain) originates from a study of response to subunit inactivated influenza vaccine. This clonotype was counted a few times. What it binds is unknown. MiXCR, applied by TCRdb to the RT-PCR reads, yields one record per CDR3 protein. The sample contains 650,000 or so distinct CDR3 sequences, less than 15% of which appear only once. General study points: Authors suggested each seasonal flu vaccination may recruit only limited numbers of new T cells.

Per the germline V gene, CDR1 is SGHVS and CDR2 is FQNEAQ. The length of the CDR3 is 15 residues. Trimming shortened V by 1 base and J by 3 bases, and 13 bases separated the two germline ends. The gene calls are TRBV7-8 and TRBJ2-7; no definite D call. This TCR was recovered from a man in his fifties or sixties who received an inactivated influenza vaccine. Sequencing used PBMCs from blood, obtained approximately 15 days before vaccination. The CDR3 coding sequence is TGTGCCAGCAGCTTAGGCGGCCAGGTTGTCTACGAGCAGTACTTC. It translates to CASSLGGQVVYEQYF.